This T cell receptor beta chain appears in the sequencing data of a study of cytomegalovirus exposure and HLA in healthy donors. On the study more broadly: Previous work identified roughly 120 million unique TCR beta sequences from about 200 million T cells. The study placed 70% to 85% of its approximately 400 genotyped donors in the Caucasian-associated ancestry cluster. Overall study results and limits: The study flagged about 150 TCR beta chains as cytomegalovirus-associated.

The germline V gene has CDR1 SGDLS and CDR2 YYNGEE. The V and J ends lost 0 bases and 0 bases respectively, with 10 bases between them. The CDR3 extends over 17 amino acids. With respect to this clone: Its antigen remains unidentified.

Primers: 60 Vbeta forward and 13 Jbeta reverse. TCRdb's table, derived via immunoSEQ multiplex PCR, lists solely in-frame clones and lacks some. The sample contains 120,000 to 150,000 clones, around 10% of which appear only once. The sample was PBMCs. The sequence was obtained from a male donor in good health and CMV-seronegative. This chain uses TRBV9 with TRBJ2-6; D unresolved. CDR3: CASSVASVSSGANVLTF. CDR3 nucleotides: TGTGCCAGCAGCGTAGCTTCTGTGAGCTCTGGGGCCAACGTCCTGACTTTC.